The text below deals with one T cell receptor beta chain. Its antigen is still unknown. This record comes from a study of T-cell memory formation after mild COVID-19. Study-wide results and caveats: Most CD4+ clones that shrank were in CM and EM, while CD8+ ones turned up in EMRA.

CDR3 length equals 14 residues. The V end was cut by 1 base, the J end by 4 bases, with 11 bases between. In germline, CDR1 is LGHNA, CDR2 YNFKEQ. TCRdb fed the 5' RACE reads into MiXCR, producing one record per CDR3 protein. The sample contains about 140,000 distinct CDR3 sequences, 14% to 15% of which appear only once. The sequence derives from an adult woman who had mild COVID-19 (a few samples of this study predate the infection). Cell type and time point are not known. The V call is TRBV4-2, the J call TRBJ2-7; D perhaps matches TRBD1 (5 bases). Sequencing was done on a sample of PBMCs or a T cell subset sorted from them (not recorded which). Here the CDR3 reads CASSQGGRDYEQYF. The CDR3 region has the DNA TGTGCCAGCAGCCAAGGGGGCAGGGATTACGAGCAGTACTTC.